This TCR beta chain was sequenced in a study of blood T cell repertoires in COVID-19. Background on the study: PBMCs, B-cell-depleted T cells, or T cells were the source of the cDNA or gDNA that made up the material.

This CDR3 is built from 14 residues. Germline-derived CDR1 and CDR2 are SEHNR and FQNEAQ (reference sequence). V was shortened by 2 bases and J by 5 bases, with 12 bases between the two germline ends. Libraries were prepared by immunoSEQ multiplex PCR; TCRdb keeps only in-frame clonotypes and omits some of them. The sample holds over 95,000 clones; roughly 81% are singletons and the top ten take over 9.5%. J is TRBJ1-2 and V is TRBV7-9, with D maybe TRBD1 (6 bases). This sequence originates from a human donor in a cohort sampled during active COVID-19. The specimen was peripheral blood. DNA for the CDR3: TGTGCCAGCAGCTTAACAGGGAGCCCGTATGGCTACACCTTC. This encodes CASSLTGSPYGYTF.